Given below is one TCR beta chain in context. This sample was taken from a study of human T cells and chemical hapten exposure. Described time point: patch test 1, 2 weeks after DPC sensitization. Documented treatment: therapeutic diphenylcyclopropenone sensitization with weekly scalp DPC. Every patch test was put on after a blood sample was taken. Using its own MiXCR run on the RACE reads, TCRdb lists one record per CDR3 protein. The sample yields 100,000 to 150,000 distinct CDR3 sequences, roughly an eighth seen once. Germline V gene data show CDR1 as LNHDA and CDR2 as SQIVND (reference sequence). The CDR3 has 15 residues. V lost 2 bases to trimming and J lost 1 base, with 10 bases between them.

The V gene is TRBV19, the J gene TRBJ2-3; the D gene is possibly TRBD2 (7 bases). This clonotype was sampled from a man between 18 and 29 years old with alopecia areata. Some clones in this sample may be carry-over from other donors' samples. The input for sequencing was whole blood, taken in connection with sensitization to the hapten diphenylcyclopropenone (DPC). For the CDR3, the DNA is TGTGCCAGTAGTATACGGGGGGCTCGCACAGATACGCAGTATTTT. Encoded protein: CASSIRGARTDTQYF.